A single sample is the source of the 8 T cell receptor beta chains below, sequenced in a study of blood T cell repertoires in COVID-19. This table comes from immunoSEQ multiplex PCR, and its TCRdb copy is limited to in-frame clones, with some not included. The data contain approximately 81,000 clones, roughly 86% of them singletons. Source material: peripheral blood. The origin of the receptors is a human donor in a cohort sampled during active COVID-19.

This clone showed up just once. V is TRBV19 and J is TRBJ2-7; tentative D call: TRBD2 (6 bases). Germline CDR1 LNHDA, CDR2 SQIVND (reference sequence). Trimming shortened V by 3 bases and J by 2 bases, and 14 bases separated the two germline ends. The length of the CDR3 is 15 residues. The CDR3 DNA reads TGTGCCAGTAGTATGTCGGGACTGGGCCCCTACGAGCAGTACTTC. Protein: CASSMSGLGPYEQYF.

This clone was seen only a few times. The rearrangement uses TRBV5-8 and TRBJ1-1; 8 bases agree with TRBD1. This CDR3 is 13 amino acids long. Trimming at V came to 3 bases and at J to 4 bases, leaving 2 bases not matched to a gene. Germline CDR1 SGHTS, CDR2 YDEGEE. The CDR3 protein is CASSWTGFTEAFF. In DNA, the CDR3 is TGTGCCAGCAGCTGGACAGGGTTCACTGAAGCTTTCTTT.

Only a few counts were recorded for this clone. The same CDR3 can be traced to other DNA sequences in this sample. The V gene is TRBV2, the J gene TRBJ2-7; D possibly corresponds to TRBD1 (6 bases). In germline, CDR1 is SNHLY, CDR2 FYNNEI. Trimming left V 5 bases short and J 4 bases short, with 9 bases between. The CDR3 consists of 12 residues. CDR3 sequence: CASSYREYEQYF. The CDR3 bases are TGTGCCAGCAGTTACAGGGAATACGAGCAGTACTTC. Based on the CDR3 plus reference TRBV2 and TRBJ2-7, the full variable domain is EPEVTQTPSHQVTQMGQEVILRCVPISNHLYFYWYRQILGQKVEFLVSFYNNEISEKSEIFDDQFSVERPDGSNFTLKIRSTKLEDSAMYFCASSYREYEQYFGPGTRLTVT.

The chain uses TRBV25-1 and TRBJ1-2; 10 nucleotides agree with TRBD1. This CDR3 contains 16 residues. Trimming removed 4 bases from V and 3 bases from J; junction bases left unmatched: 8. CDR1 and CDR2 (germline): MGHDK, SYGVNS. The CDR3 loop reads CASSARQGARYYGYTF. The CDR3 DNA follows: TGTGCCAGCAGTGCCCGACAGGGGGCGAGGTACTATGGCTACACCTTC.

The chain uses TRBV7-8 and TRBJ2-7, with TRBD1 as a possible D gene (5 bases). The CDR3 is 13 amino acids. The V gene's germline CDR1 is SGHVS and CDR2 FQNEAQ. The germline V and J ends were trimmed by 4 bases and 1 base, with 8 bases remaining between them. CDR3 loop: CASSSRTSYEQYF. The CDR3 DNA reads TGTGCCAGCAGCTCTAGGACATCCTACGAGCAGTACTTC.

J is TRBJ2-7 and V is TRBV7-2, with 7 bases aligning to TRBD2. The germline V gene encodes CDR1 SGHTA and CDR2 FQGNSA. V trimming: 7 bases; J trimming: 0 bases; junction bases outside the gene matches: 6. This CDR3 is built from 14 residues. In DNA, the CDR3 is TGTGCCAGCACCCTGGGGGGGTCCTCCTACGAGCAGTACTTC. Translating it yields CASTLGGSSYEQYF. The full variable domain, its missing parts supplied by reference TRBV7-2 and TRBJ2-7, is GAGVSQSPSNKVTEKGKDVELRCDPISGHTALYWYRQSLGQGLEFLIYFQGNSAPDKSGLPSDRFSAERTGGSVSTLTIQRTQQEDSAVYLCASTLGGSSYEQYFGPGTRLTVT.

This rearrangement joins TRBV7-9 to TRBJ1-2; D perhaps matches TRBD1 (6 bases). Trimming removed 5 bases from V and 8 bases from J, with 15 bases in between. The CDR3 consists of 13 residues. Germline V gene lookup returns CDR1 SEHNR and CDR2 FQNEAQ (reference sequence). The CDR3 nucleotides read TGTGCCAGCAGCCCCCAGGGGATGAGCGGCTACACCTTC. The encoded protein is CASSPQGMSGYTF.

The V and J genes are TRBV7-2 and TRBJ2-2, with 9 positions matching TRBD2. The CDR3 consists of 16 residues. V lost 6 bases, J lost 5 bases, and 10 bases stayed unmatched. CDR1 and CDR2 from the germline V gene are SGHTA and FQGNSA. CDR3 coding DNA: TGTGCCAGCAGGCCACCGGGCGGGGGGGCAACCGGGGAGCTGTTTTTT. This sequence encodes CASRPPGGGATGELFF. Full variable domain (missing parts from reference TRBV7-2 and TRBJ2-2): GAGVSQSPSNKVTEKGKDVELRCDPISGHTALYWYRQSLGQGLEFLIYFQGNSAPDKSGLPSDRFSAERTGGSVSTLTIQRTQQEDSAVYLCASRPPGGGATGELFFGEGSRLTVL.